This T cell receptor beta chain was recovered during a study of T cell responses to AZD1222 COVID-19 vaccine. As for this clone: Its antigen is not known.

Measured with immunoSEQ multiplex PCR; TCRdb has only the in-frame clones, and not every one. The profile shows 140,000 to 150,000 clones, 90% to 95% of them singletons. Study results and limitations: The study reported that nearly half of spike-specific TCRs target unmutated variant regions. Dominant CD4 TCR responses targeted spike regions 160-218 and 743-854.

The CDR3 is made up of 19 amino acids. Germline V gene data show CDR1 as SGHAT and CDR2 as FQNNGV. The ends were cut back, 2 bases at V and 5 bases at J, with 25 bases in the middle. The chain combines TRBV11-2 with TRBJ1-5; weak D call: TRBD1 (5 bases). The TCR originated in an adult in good health. The sample was peripheral blood, taken on day 0 of AZD1222 vaccination. The CDR3 region has the DNA TGTGCCAGCAGCTTATACGCCGTTACCGGCGCAGGGCTCCATCAGCCCCAGCATTTT. Translated, it gives CASSLYAVTGAGLHQPQHF.